Listed here are 10 T cell receptor beta chains from one sample, sequenced in a study of shared clonotypes between healthy human individuals. The protocol was immunoSEQ multiplex PCR, while the TCRdb copy is restricted to in-frame clones and leaves out a portion. This sample carries about a million clones, under 80% of them seen once, and the ten largest clones take approximately 1.5%. The sequencing sample was made of memory CD4+ T cells sorted from blood. Noted subset: CD45RA-negative fraction. The receptor set was obtained from a man between 18 and 29 years old in good health.

Of note for this clone: A junction end diverges from the germline sequence, so it may reflect a read error. The chain joins TRBV5-1 to TRBJ1-1, with 7 bases matching TRBD1. There are 11 residues in the CDR3. The germline V gene encodes CDR1 SGHRS and CDR2 YFSETQ. The CDR3, as DNA: TGCGCCAGCAGCTTCCGGGACAGAATTATCTTT. The encoded protein is CASSFRDRIIF.

Many counts were recorded for this clone. The V call is TRBV15, the J call TRBJ1-4, with D possibly being TRBD1 (5 bases). Germline CDR1 LNHNV, CDR2 YYDKDF (reference sequence). The CDR3 totals 17 residues. V gave up 1 base and J gave up 4 bases, with 16 bases separating them. Here the CDR3 DNA reads TGTGCCACCAGCAGAGGGGGTCCCAGGGACCTTAATGAAAAACTGTTTTTT. Translated, it gives CATSRGGPRDLNEKLFF.

This clone appeared a single time. This sequence joins TRBV7-3 and TRBJ2-2; 13 bases are shared with TRBD2. Germline CDR1 is SGHTA and CDR2 is FQGTGA. V lost 2 bases and J lost 5; bases outside the gene matches: 5. The CDR3 has 17 amino acids. The CDR3 loop reads CASSLPRTSGGTGELFF. In DNA form, the CDR3 reads TGTGCCAGCAGCTTACCCCGGACTAGCGGGGGTACCGGGGAGCTGTTTTTT.

The chain recombines TRBV7-9 with TRBJ1-5; D remains unclear. CDR1 and CDR2 (germline): SEHNR, FQNEAQ (reference sequence). V lost 1 base and J 5 bases, leaving 6 bases between the germline ends. The CDR3 contains 13 residues. CDR3 protein: CASSLVPDQPQHF. The CDR3 coding sequence is TGTGCCAGCAGCTTAGTCCCAGATCAGCCCCAGCATTTT. The complete variable domain, with remaining parts taken from reference TRBV7-9 and TRBJ1-5, reads DTGVSQNPRHKITKRGQNVTFRCDPISEHNRLYWYRQTLGQGPEFLTYFQNEAQLEKSRLLSDRFSAERPKGSFSTLEIQRTEQGDSAMYLCASSLVPDQPQHFGDGTRLSIL.

V is TRBV27 and J is TRBJ2-7; 8 bases are a match to TRBD1. CDR3 length: 17 residues. J gave up 0 bases and V 4 bases, and 11 bases lay outside the gene matches. Germline V CDR1 and CDR2: MNHEY, SMNVEV (reference sequence). CDR3 nucleotide sequence: TGTGCCAGCAGTTCCTCTTCGGACAGGGTCAGCTCCTACGAGCAGTACTTC. Encoded protein: CASSSSSDRVSSYEQYF.

This chain connects TRBV7-2 to TRBJ1-1; D call uncertain. The CDR3 covers 13 residues. CDR1 SGHTA and CDR2 FQGNSA come from the germline V gene. V lost 1 base and J 6 bases, leaving 9 bases between the germline ends. CDR3 region: CASSLGVSAEAFF. The CDR3 DNA follows: TGTGCCAGCAGCTTAGGGGTATCGGCTGAAGCTTTCTTT.

The gene calls are TRBV11-3 and TRBJ1-4; 7 bases line up with TRBD1. CDR1 and CDR2 (germline): SGHNT, YENEEA. V shed 4 bases and J 1 base; nucleotides not matched to a gene: 6. This CDR3 is 16 amino acids long. CDR3 loop: CASSYRQGETNEKLFF. As DNA, the CDR3 is TGTGCCAGCAGCTATAGACAGGGTGAAACTAATGAAAAACTGTTTTTT.

The chain couples TRBV18 to TRBJ2-1; 10 nucleotides line up with TRBD1. Trimming cost V 4 bases and J 6 bases; bases outside gene matches: 6. CDR1 and CDR2 (germline): KGHSH, LQKENI. This CDR3 is built from 15 residues. The CDR3 region has the DNA TGTGCCAGCTCACATCCGGGACAGGGGCCCAATGAGCAGTTCTTC. This codes for CASSHPGQGPNEQFF.

This chain uses TRBV11-2 with TRBJ2-2, with 7 bases identical to TRBD1. CDR3 size: 17 residues. J lost 6 bases, V lost 2 bases, and 12 bases had no gene match. The V gene's germline CDR1 is SGHAT and CDR2 FQNNGV. The DNA for the CDR3 is TGTGCCAGCAGCTTAAATCTAGGCCAGGGGGTTCCCGGGGAGCTGTTTTTT. Translation: CASSLNLGQGVPGELFF. The whole variable domain, filled in from reference TRBV11-2 and TRBJ2-2, reads EAGVAQSPRYKIIEKRQSVAFWCNPISGHATLYWYQQILGQGPKLLIQFQNNGVVDDSQLPKDRFSAERLKGVDSTLKIQPAKLEDSAVYLCASSLNLGQGVPGELFFGEGSRLTVL.

With regard to this clone: The junction does not match germline at one end; this may be a read error. The chain uses TRBV7-7 and TRBJ2-5; no clear D. From germline, CDR1 is SSHAT and CDR2 FNYEAQ (reference sequence). This CDR3 region has 13 residues. The CDR3 loop is CASTPRNQETQYF. The CDR3, as DNA: TGTGCTAGCACCCCGAGGAACCAAGAGACCCAGTACTTC.